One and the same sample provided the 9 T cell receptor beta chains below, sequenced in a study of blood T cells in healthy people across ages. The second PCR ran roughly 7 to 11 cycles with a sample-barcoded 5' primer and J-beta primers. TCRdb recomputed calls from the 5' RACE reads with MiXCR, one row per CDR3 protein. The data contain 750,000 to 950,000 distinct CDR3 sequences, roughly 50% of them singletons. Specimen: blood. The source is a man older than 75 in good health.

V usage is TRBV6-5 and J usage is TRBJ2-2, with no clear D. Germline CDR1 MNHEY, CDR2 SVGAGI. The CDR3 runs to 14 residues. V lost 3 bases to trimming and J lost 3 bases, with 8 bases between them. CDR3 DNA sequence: TGTGCCAGCAGTTATACCGTGGACACCGGGGAGCTGTTTTTT. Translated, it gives CASSYTVDTGELFF.

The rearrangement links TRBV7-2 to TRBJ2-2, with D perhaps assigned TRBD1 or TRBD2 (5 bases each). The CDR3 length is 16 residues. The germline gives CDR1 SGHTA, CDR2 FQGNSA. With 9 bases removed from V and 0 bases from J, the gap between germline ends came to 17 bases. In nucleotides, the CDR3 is TGTGCCAGAAGCAGCCGTGGGGGATCGAACACCGGGGAGCTGTTTTTT. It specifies CARSSRGGSNTGELFF.

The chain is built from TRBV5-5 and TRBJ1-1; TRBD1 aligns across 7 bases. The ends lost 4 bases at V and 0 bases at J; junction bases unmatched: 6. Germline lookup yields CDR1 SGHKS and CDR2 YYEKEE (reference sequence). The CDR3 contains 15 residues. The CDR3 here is CASSPRDSLNTEAFF. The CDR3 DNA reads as TGTGCCAGCAGCCCCCGGGACAGTCTGAACACTGAAGCTTTCTTT.

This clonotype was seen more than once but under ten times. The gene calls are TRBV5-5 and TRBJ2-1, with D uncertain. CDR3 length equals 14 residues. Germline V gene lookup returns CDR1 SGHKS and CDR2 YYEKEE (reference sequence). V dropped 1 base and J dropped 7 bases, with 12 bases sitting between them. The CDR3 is CASSLPGESNEQFF. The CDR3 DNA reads TGTGCCAGCAGCTTGCCAGGAGAAAGTAATGAGCAGTTCTTC.

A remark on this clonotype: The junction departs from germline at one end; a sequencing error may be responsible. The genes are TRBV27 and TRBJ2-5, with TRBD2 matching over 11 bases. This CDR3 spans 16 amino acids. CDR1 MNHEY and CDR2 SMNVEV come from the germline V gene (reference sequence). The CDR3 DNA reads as TGCGCCAGCAATGACGTAGCGGGAGGGCCCTCGGAGACCCAGTACTTC. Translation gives CASNDVAGGPSETQYF.

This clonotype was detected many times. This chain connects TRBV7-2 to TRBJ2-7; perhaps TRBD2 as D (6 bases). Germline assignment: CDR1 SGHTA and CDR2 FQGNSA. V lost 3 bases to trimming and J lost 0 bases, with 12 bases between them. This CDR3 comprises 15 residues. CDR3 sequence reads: CASSFGTLSSYEQYF. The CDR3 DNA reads TGTGCCAGCAGCTTTGGGACTCTCAGCTCCTACGAGCAGTACTTC.

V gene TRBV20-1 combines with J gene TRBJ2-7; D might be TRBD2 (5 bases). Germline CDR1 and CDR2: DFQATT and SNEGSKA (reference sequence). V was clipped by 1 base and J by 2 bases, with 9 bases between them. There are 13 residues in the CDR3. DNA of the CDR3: TGCAGTGCTAGAGGAGGGCGGACCTACGAGCAGTACTTC. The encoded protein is CSARGGRTYEQYF.

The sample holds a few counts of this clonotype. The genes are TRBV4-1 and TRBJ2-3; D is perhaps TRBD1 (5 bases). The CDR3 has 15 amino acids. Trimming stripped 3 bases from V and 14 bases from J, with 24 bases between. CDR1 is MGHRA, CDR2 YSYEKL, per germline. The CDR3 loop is CASSQYQSQGRDAYF. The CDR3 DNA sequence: TGCGCCAGCAGCCAGTACCAGTCGCAGGGCAGAGACGCGTATTTT.

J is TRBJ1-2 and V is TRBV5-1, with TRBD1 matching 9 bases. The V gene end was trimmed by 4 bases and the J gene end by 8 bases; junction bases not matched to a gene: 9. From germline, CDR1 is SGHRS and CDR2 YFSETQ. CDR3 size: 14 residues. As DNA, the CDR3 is TGCGCCAGCAGCCCGGGGACAGGGTCGGACGGCTACACCTTC. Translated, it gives CASSPGTGSDGYTF.